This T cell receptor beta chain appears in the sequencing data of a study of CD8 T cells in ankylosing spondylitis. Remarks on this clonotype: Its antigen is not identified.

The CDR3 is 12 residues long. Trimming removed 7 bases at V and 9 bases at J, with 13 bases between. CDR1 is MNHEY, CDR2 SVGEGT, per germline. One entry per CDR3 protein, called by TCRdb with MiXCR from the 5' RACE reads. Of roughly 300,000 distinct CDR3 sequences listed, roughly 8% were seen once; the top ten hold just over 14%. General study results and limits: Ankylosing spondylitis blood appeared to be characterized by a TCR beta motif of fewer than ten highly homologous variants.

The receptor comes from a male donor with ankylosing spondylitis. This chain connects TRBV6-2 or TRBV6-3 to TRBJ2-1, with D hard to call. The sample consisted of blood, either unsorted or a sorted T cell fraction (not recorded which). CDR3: CASKGQSGEQFF. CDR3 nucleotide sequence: TGTGCCAGCAAGGGTCAATCCGGTGAGCAGTTCTTC.